Included here is one T cell receptor beta chain sequence, with context. Its antigen is undetermined. Germline and genes: mouse. Read data end 1 residue before the CDR3 end; the end is taken from the germline J gene. The CDR3 runs to 16 residues. J gave up 0 bases and V 0 bases, and 1 base lay outside the gene matches. The germline CDR1 and CDR2 sequences are SGHLS and HYDKME. This specimen comes from a study of tissue T cells after allogeneic stem cell transplantation. Study-wide results and limits: Which tissue TCRs were alloreactive or antigen-specific was not determined. Some clones might be persisting host cells. Shared clones across patients were few; motif clustering revealed tissue-specific shared signatures. Limitations included a small, clinically heterogeneous cohort and limited sampling depth. Within patients, tissue anatomy strongly shaped TCR repertoire composition.

Described time point: mouse harvest day 7 after allogeneic transplant. Mouse grafts combined 10^7 T-cell-depleted bone marrow cells with 10^6 splenic CD5+ T cells. TCRdb's copy holds only in-frame clones and misses some; the assay was immunoSEQ multiplex PCR. The data contain several thousand clones, approximately 47% of them singletons. The genes are TRBV12-2 and TRBJ2-4; 11 positions match TRBD2. The sequence was obtained from a female BALB/c mouse given C57BL/6 T cells with graft-versus-host disease after an allogeneic hematopoietic cell transplant. Source material: gut tissue. CDR3 DNA (partial): TGTGCCAGCTCTCTCCGGGACTGGGGGAGTCAAAACACCTTGTAC. Residues: CASSLRDWGSQNTLY. The full CDR3 is CASSLRDWGSQNTLYF.